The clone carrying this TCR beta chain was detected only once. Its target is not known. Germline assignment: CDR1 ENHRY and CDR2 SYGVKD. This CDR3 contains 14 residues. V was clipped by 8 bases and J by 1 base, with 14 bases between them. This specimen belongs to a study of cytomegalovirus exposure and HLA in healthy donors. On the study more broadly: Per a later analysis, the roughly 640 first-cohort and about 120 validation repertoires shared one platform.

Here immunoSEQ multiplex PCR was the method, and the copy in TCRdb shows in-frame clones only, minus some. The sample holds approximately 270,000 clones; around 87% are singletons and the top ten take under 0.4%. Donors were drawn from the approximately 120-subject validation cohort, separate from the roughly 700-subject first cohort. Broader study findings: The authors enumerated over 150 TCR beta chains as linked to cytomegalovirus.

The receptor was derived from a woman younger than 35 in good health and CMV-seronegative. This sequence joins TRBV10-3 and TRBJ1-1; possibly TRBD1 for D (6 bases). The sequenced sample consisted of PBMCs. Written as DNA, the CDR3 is TGTGCCATCCGACATGACAGGAGGAACACTGAAGCTTTCTTT. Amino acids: CAIRHDRRNTEAFF.